A selection of T cell receptor beta chains follows, all from one sample in a study of T cells after yellow fever vaccination. TCRdb independently ran MiXCR on the 5' RACE reads; one entry per CDR3 protein. The repertoire has about 340,000 distinct CDR3 sequences, roughly an eighth of them found once; the top ten carry approximately 3.3%. The sequencing here drew on CD4+ T cells sorted from PBMCs, taken 15 days after the yellow fever booster vaccination. The receptors derive from a young man who received the YFV17D yellow fever vaccine. The CDR3 runs from the conserved cysteine through the conserved F or W. A D gene is named only where the DNA matches it firmly. Clone size is given for some rows only: seen once, a few or many times, or a class if the clone is expanded.

. | TRBJ2-1 | TRBV4-3 | . | CASSPRSAGGHNEQFF | TGCGCCAGCAGTCCAAGGTCGGCCGGGGGCCACAATGAGCAGTTCTTC
TRBD2 | TRBJ2-5 | TRBV6-5 | . | CASSYSSSGGQETQYF | TGTGCCAGCAGTTACTCGTCTAGCGGGGGGCAAGAGACCCAGTACTTC
TRBD1 | TRBJ1-2 | TRBV3-1 | . | CASSLPGQGIDGYTF | TGTGCCAGCAGCCTCCCGGGACAGGGGATCGATGGCTACACCTTC
. | TRBJ2-3 | TRBV21-1 | few | CASSGRLAGGATDTQYF | TGTGCCAGCAGCGGTCGATTGGCGGGGGGGGCAACAGATACGCAGTATTTT
TRBD2 | TRBJ2-1 | TRBV3-1 | few | CASSPVAGDEQFF | TGTGCCAGCAGCCCCGTAGCGGGGGATGAGCAGTTCTTC
. | TRBJ2-3 | TRBV10-3 | . | CAISTAGPADTQYF | TGTGCCATCAGTACCGCGGGGCCGGCAGATACGCAGTATTTT
TRBD2 | TRBJ2-1 | TRBV20-1 | . | CSARSGLAGESYNEQFF | TGCAGTGCTAGGTCGGGACTAGCGGGGGAGTCCTACAATGAGCAGTTCTTC
TRBD2 | TRBJ2-5 | TRBV7-3 | . | CASSLVAGNQETQYF | TGTGCCAGCAGCTTGGTAGCGGGGAACCAAGAGACCCAGTACTTC
. | TRBJ1-4 | TRBV12-3/TRBV12-4 | . | CASSLPPSEKLFF | TGTGCCAGCAGTTTACCCCCTAGTGAAAAACTGTTTTTT
. | TRBJ2-7 | TRBV7-3 | . | CASSPDGNSYEQYF | TGTGCCAGCAGTCCTGACGGCAACTCCTACGAGCAGTACTTC
TRBD2 | TRBJ2-1 | TRBV4-3 | many | CASSSRGLAAYNEQFF | TGCGCCAGCAGCTCCCGGGGACTAGCCGCCTACAATGAGCAGTTCTTC
. | TRBJ2-6 | TRBV6-2/TRBV6-3 | . | CASSFQNSGANVLTF | TGTGCCAGCAGTTTTCAGAACTCTGGGGCCAACGTCCTGACTTTC
. | TRBJ2-7 | TRBV19 | . | CASSIGIVGEQYF | TGTGCCAGTAGTATCGGAATCGTAGGGGAGCAGTACTTC
. | TRBJ2-3 | TRBV4-1 | few | CASSQVPASTDTQYF | TGCGCCAGCAGCCAAGTCCCAGCTAGCACAGATACGCAGTATTTT
. | TRBJ1-1 | TRBV4-1 | . | CASSRLTLNTEAFF | TGCGCCAGCAGCCGCCTCACCCTGAACACTGAAGCTTTCTTT
TRBD1 | TRBJ1-4 | TRBV5-1 | . | CASSVDREPNEKLFF | TGCGCCAGCAGCGTAGACAGGGAGCCTAATGAAAAACTGTTTTTT
. | TRBJ1-1 | TRBV11-2 | . | CASSGAWRNTEAFF | TGTGCCAGCTCCGGGGCTTGGAGAAACACTGAAGCTTTCTTT
. | TRBJ1-5 | TRBV12-3/TRBV12-4 | . | CASNPGGAENQPQHF | TGTGCCAGCAACCCCGGGGGGGCGGAAAATCAGCCCCAGCATTTT
. | TRBJ2-5 | TRBV6-2/TRBV6-3 | . | CASSYFDSSVQYF | TGTGCCAGCAGTTACTTTGACAGCAGCGTCCAGTACTTC
TRBD1 | TRBJ2-1 | TRBV3-1 | . | CASSFATGEQFF | TGTGCCAGCAGCTTCGCGACAGGGGAGCAGTTCTTC
. | TRBJ2-1 | TRBV3-1 | few | CASSHYRGAYNEQFF | TGTGCCAGCAGCCACTATAGGGGGGCCTACAATGAGCAGTTCTTC